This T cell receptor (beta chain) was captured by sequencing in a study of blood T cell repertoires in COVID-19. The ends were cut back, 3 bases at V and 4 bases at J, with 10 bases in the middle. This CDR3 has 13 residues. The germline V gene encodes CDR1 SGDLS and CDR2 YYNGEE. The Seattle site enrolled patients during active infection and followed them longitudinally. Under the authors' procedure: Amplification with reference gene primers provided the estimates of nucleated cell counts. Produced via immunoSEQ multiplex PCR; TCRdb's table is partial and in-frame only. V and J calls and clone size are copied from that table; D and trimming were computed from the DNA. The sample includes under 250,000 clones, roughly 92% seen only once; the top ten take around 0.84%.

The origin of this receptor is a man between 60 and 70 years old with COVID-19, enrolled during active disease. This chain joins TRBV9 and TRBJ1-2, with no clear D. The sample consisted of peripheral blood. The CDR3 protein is CASSDSRGYGYTF. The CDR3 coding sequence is TGTGCCAGCAGCGATTCCAGAGGCTATGGCTACACCTTC.